Listed here are 22 T cell receptor beta chains from one sample, sequenced in a study of naive and memory T cell subsets. The SP2 primer and nested alpha and beta constant region primers amplified ligated cDNA in four rounds. TCRdb reprocessed the 5' RACE reads with MiXCR, giving one entry per CDR3 protein. Here the sample spans more than 600 distinct CDR3 sequences, 95% to 96% being singletons. An oligonucleotide containing a UMI was ligated to the 3' end of TCR cDNA. The receptors shown here come from a female donor in good health. This table probably holds off-target reads from a library built for another chain.

The V and J genes are TRBV7-6 and TRBJ2-3, with D perhaps matching TRBD1 or TRBD2 (5 bases each). The CDR3 extends over 15 amino acids. Trimming took off 4 bases at V and 5 bases at J, with 16 bases between the two ends. Per the germline V gene, CDR1 is SGHVS and CDR2 is FNYEAQ. DNA for the CDR3: TGTGCCAGCAGCTCCGCGTGGGGCCGGGGAGATACGCAGTATTTT. It codes for CASSSAWGRGDTQYF.

The rearrangement uses TRBV5-1 and TRBJ1-1; no firm D call. In germline, CDR1 is SGHRS, CDR2 YFSETQ. The V gene lost 5 bases and the J gene lost 3 bases, with 14 bases spanning the gap. This CDR3 region has 14 residues. As DNA, the CDR3 is TGCGCCAGCAGGCGGGGTCATGAGGACACTGAAGCTTTCTTT. This sequence encodes CASRRGHEDTEAFF.

This chain uses TRBV20-1 with TRBJ1-2; D unresolved. The CDR3 runs to 13 residues. Trimming took off 0 bases at V and 5 bases at J, with 10 bases between the two ends. Germline V CDR1 and CDR2: DFQATT, SNEGSKA (reference sequence). The DNA for the CDR3 is TGCAGTGCTAGAGATTGGGATGGGTATGGCTACACCTTC. Amino acid sequence: CSARDWDGYGYTF.

In DNA form, the CDR3 reads TGCAGTGCTAGTAAGACTAGTGTAACAGATACGCAGTATTTT. Its translation: CSASKTSVTDTQYF. V and J are TRBV20-1 and TRBJ2-3; perhaps TRBD2 as D (6 bases). Per the germline V gene, CDR1 is DFQATT and CDR2 is SNEGSKA (reference sequence). This CDR3 region has 14 residues. Trimming pared 3 bases from V and 3 bases from J, leaving 13 bases between.

The chain couples TRBV6-2 or TRBV6-3 to TRBJ1-1, with 7 bases identical to TRBD1. With V trimmed by 6 bases and J by 7 bases, 8 bases remained unmatched. The CDR3 consists of 13 residues. The germline CDR1 and CDR2 sequences are MNHEY and SVGEGT. The CDR3 DNA sequence: TGTGCCAGCAGGAATTGGCAGGGGGATGAAGCTTTCTTT. Its protein is CASRNWQGDEAFF.

This CDR3 reads CASKRSGDTDTQYF. CDR3 nucleotides: TGTGCCAGTAAGAGGAGTGGAGACACAGATACGCAGTATTTT. The rearrangement joins TRBV19 to TRBJ2-3; no definite D call. The V gene lost 7 bases and the J gene lost 2 bases, with 13 bases spanning the gap. Germline V gene data show CDR1 as LNHDA and CDR2 as SQIVND (reference sequence). The CDR3 extends over 14 amino acids. Together with reference TRBV19 and TRBJ2-3, the CDR3 gives the full variable domain: DGGITQSPKYLFRKEGQNVTLSCEQNLNHDAMYWYRQDPGQGLRLIYYSQIVNDFQKGDIAEGYSVSREKKESFPLTVTSAQKNPTAFYLCASKRSGDTDTQYFGPGTRLTVL.

The chain has TRBV29-1 and TRBJ2-2; D is possibly TRBD2 (6 bases). The ends were cut back, 7 bases at V and 4 bases at J, with 10 bases in the middle. The CDR3 runs 12 residues. Germline V gene data show CDR1 as SQVTM and CDR2 as ANQGSEA. CDR3 nucleotide sequence: TGCAGCGCTTCGACTAGCACCGGGGAGCTGTTTTTT. Amino acid sequence: CSASTSTGELFF.

V is TRBV6-6 and J is TRBJ1-1; D possibly corresponds to TRBD1 (5 bases). CDR3 length: 14 amino acids. V lost 6 bases to trimming and J lost 0 bases, with 11 bases between them. Germline V gene lookup returns CDR1 MNHNY and CDR2 SVGAGI (reference sequence). This chain's CDR3 is CASRLQVMNTEAFF. DNA of the CDR3: TGTGCCAGCAGGCTACAGGTCATGAACACTGAAGCTTTCTTT.

This chain links TRBV7-2 with TRBJ2-1; 12 bases are a match to TRBD2. Losses at the gene ends were 5 bases for V and 4 bases for J; bases not matched to a gene: 6. In germline, CDR1 is SGHTA, CDR2 FQGNSA. The CDR3 is 16 residues long. The CDR3 is CASSLRLAGEYNEQFF. The CDR3 DNA sequence: TGTGCCAGCAGCCTGAGACTAGCGGGGGAATACAATGAGCAGTTCTTC.

The rearrangement joins TRBV6-5 to TRBJ1-1; D is possibly TRBD1 (6 bases). Germline V gives CDR1 MNHEY, CDR2 SVGAGI. V lost 2 bases to trimming and J lost 5 bases, with 15 bases between them. The CDR3 has 15 residues. The CDR3: CASSYGSRGGTEAFF. As DNA, the CDR3 is TGTGCCAGCAGTTACGGTAGCAGGGGAGGGACTGAAGCTTTCTTT.

This chain links TRBV12-3 or TRBV12-4 with TRBJ1-1; possible D gene TRBD1, 6 bases. Trimming took off 5 bases at V and 6 bases at J, with 13 bases between the two ends. This CDR3 is 13 amino acids long. The CDR3: CASSIKGGAEAFF. DNA of the CDR3: TGTGCCAGCAGTATTAAGGGGGGCGCTGAAGCTTTCTTT.

The rearrangement uses TRBV29-1 and TRBJ2-3, with TRBD2 identical over 9 bases. CDR3 length: 14 amino acids. J lost 0 bases, V lost 8 bases, and 6 bases had no gene match. Germline CDR1 is SQVTM and CDR2 is ANQGSEA. This CDR3 reads CSTLAGWSTDTQYF. In nucleotides, the CDR3 is TGCAGCACCCTAGCGGGATGGAGCACAGATACGCAGTATTTT.

The chain has TRBV29-1 and TRBJ1-1, with no clear D. Trimming removed 5 bases from V and 0 bases from J, with 7 bases in between. Germline CDR1 and CDR2: SQVTM and ANQGSEA. The CDR3 is made up of 12 amino acids. The CDR3 is CSVLLLNTEAFF. DNA of the CDR3: TGCAGCGTTTTACTCCTGAACACTGAAGCTTTCTTT.

The chain carries TRBV29-1 and TRBJ1-2; D unresolved. The CDR3 has 13 residues. Germline V gene lookup returns CDR1 SQVTM and CDR2 ANQGSEA. Deletions cut 5 bases from V and 8 bases from J, with 18 bases between. The CDR3 sequence is CSVLAEHGRGYTF. The CDR3 DNA reads as TGCAGCGTTTTGGCTGAACATGGTCGGGGCTACACCTTC.

DNA for the CDR3: TGTGCCATCAGTGGGACTAGCGGGGACACCGGGGAGCTGTTTTTT. The encoded protein is CAISGTSGDTGELFF. The chain recombines TRBV10-3 with TRBJ2-2, with TRBD2 matching 12 bases. CDR3 size: 15 residues. Germline CDR1 is ENHRY and CDR2 is SYGVKD. The V segment lost 4 bases and the J segment 3 bases; nucleotides outside the gene matches: 0.

V gene TRBV2 combines with J gene TRBJ2-3, with D tentatively TRBD1 or TRBD2 (5 bases each). Germline V gives CDR1 SNHLY, CDR2 FYNNEI. V was pared by 1 base and J by 11 bases, with 16 bases between. The CDR3 runs 14 residues. CDR3 sequence reads: CASSEENIAGGQYF. The CDR3 DNA reads as TGTGCCAGCAGTGAAGAAAACATAGCTGGGGGGCAGTATTTT.

DNA of the CDR3: TGTGCCAGCAGCCCTTGGGCCGTAAACATTCAGTACTTC. Encoded protein: CASSPWAVNIQYF. This rearrangement joins TRBV5-5 to TRBJ2-4, with D unclear. The ends were cut back, 4 bases at V and 6 bases at J, with 11 bases in the middle. The CDR3 is made up of 13 amino acids. Germline V gene lookup returns CDR1 SGHKS and CDR2 YYEKEE (reference sequence).

The chain recombines TRBV29-1 with TRBJ2-5; unclear D gene. CDR3 length: 11 residues. Per germline, CDR1 SQVTM and CDR2 ANQGSEA. V dropped 4 bases and J dropped 1 base, with 4 bases sitting between them. In nucleotides, the CDR3 is TGCAGCGTTGGTATCCAAGAGACCCAGTACTTC. It is translated as CSVGIQETQYF.

The rearrangement links TRBV5-1 to TRBJ2-1, with D perhaps TRBD2 (7 bases). CDR1 SGHRS and CDR2 YFSETQ come from the germline V gene. This CDR3 is built from 15 residues. V was trimmed by 4 bases and J by 0 bases, leaving 11 bases between them. As DNA, the CDR3 is TGCGCCAGCAGCAGGGGGGGAAGCTCCTACAATGAGCAGTTCTTC. Protein product: CASSRGGSSYNEQFF.

Of note for this clonotype: A junction boundary mismatches the germline segment, possibly from a read error. This chain uses TRBV7-2 with TRBJ1-1; 8 bases are shared with TRBD1. Germline V gene lookup returns CDR1 SGHTA and CDR2 FQGNSA. CDR3 length equals 16 residues. CDR3 in amino acids: CASSPRTGLTYTEAFF. In DNA, the CDR3 is TGTGCCAGCAGCCCCCGGACAGGGTTGACCTACACTGAAGCTTTTTTT.

The chain uses TRBV20-1 and TRBJ1-2, with D hard to call. With 7 bases removed from V and 3 bases from J, the gap between germline ends came to 27 bases. CDR3 size: 17 residues. Germline assignment: CDR1 DFQATT and CDR2 SNEGSKA (reference sequence). CDR3 sequence reads: CSVSVRSLGSQHYGYTF. The CDR3 DNA is TGCAGTGTGAGTGTGAGATCCCTAGGTTCACAACACTATGGCTACACCTTC.

The chain links TRBV7-9 to TRBJ1-1; D might be TRBD1 (6 bases). V was trimmed by 0 bases and J by 10 bases, leaving 12 bases between them. Germline V gene sequence: CDR1 SEHNR, CDR2 FQNEAQ (reference sequence). The CDR3 length is 13 residues. The CDR3 is CASSLAGQILAFF. The CDR3 DNA follows: TGTGCCAGCAGCTTAGCCGGACAGATTTTAGCTTTCTTT.